This TCR beta chain was captured in a study of CD8+CD57+ T cells in acquired aplastic anemia (dated by TCRdb to about 2018). About the full investigation: DNA extracted from sorted CD4+ and CD8+ cells had a mean of around 3 ug, with a range of roughly 0.19 to 27.4 ug. A CD8+CD57+ expansion meant a frequency higher than the mean frequency seen in healthy subjects.

Genomic DNA was used as template for profiling of TCR beta VDJ combinations and CDR3 sequences. An Illumina HiSeq 2000 was the platform used for TCR repertoire sequencing. The authors processed their data as follows. TRBV/TRBJ rearrangement plots, CDR3 size and DJ length profiles, and Simpson's diversity index were used to assess repertoires. The most abundant DNA sequence in the deep sequencing data was taken as the immunodominant clone. CDR3 amino acid sequences were screened for sharing across subjects and were compared with published repertoires and the VDJdb database. TCRdb's own reprocessing of the public reads used fastp at Q25 and MiXCR and kept productive beta chains. Here each entry gathers all rows of one CDR3 protein and keeps the most common genes and DNA. TCRdb's processing, not the study's, gives the V and J calls here. This sample is represented by a few hundred thousand distinct CDR3 sequences; roughly 45% of them were singletons. 20% of the sample goes to the ten largest clones.

General conclusions and limits of the study: Between patients and healthy controls, no significant difference in CD8+ Simpson's diversity was found (P=0.060). Roughly 29 CD8+ CDR3 sequences were found to be shared between patients and controls, but these sequences appeared to be highly expressed in patients and within the immunodominant clones of the patients.

Trimming removed 1 base from V and 3 bases from J; the gene matches leave 8 bases unexplained. The germline V gene (reference sequence) gives CDR1 as LGHDT and CDR2 as YNNKEL. From cysteine to phenylalanine, the CDR3 is 16 amino acids long. This entry keeps only the CDR3 DNA: 48 bases, framed from base 1. With regard to this clonotype: Its cognate antigen has yet to be identified. No quality values exist for individual bases; no much larger clone is one base distant.

The patients picked for sequencing were ones in whom flow cytometry had shown an expansion of CD8+CD57+ cells. All patients had severe acquired aplastic anemia diagnosed by International Study of Aplastic Anemia and Agranulocytosis and Camitta criteria. No therapy had been received by the patients at the time of blood sampling. The study deep-sequenced TCR repertoires of sorted CD4+ and CD8+ blood T cells from severe aplastic anemia patients and healthy subjects. Patients were enrolled in the USA under clinicaltrials.gov protocols 00001620, 01623167, 00001397, 00071045, 00081523 and 00961064. Ficoll-Paque density gradient centrifugation was used to isolate peripheral blood mononuclear cells. Before DNA was extracted, CD4+ and CD8+ T cells were sorted using either FACS or magnetic beads.

This TCR was sampled from a human donor with aplastic anemia. The chain links TRBV3-1 with TRBJ2-7; a stretch of 8 junction bases matches TRBD1. Specimen: sorted CD4+, CD8+, or CD8+CD57+ T cells (not recorded which) from PBMCs. The DNA is TGTGCCAGCAGCCAAGTTTTCTCAGGGGGCCACTACGAGCAGTACTTC. Its coded protein is CASSQVFSGGHYEQYF.